This TCR beta chain comes out of a study of blood T cells in healthy people across ages. Primed by a sample-barcoded 5' primer and a J-beta primer mix, a second PCR proceeded for about 6 to 12 cycles. Each CDR3 protein is one row after TCRdb ran MiXCR on the 5' RACE reads. The sample lists more than 800,000 distinct CDR3 sequences; 40% to 45% were seen once. Germline V CDR1 and CDR2: SSHAT, FNYEAQ (reference sequence). CDR3 length: 16 residues. After removal of 5 bases from V and 5 bases from J, the junction contained 10 bases not matched to a gene. Study-level findings and limits: Lack of knowledge of donor CMV status possibly confounded expanded clonotype changes. Relative to aged donors, long-lived donors carried more naive CD4+ cells and displayed higher diversity.

This clonotype was counted only a few times. Its cognate antigen is unknown. PBMCs, at least 6 million per sample, were isolated. Extractions gave at least 5 micrograms of total RNA per sample. The rearrangement joins TRBV7-7 to TRBJ2-5; 11 bases are a match to TRBD1. The sample taken for sequencing was blood. This clonotype was obtained from an older woman in good health. The CDR3 bases are TGTGCCAGCAGCCCCACCGGACAGGGGGCAGGGGAGACCCAGTACTTC. Its protein product is CASSPTGQGAGETQYF.